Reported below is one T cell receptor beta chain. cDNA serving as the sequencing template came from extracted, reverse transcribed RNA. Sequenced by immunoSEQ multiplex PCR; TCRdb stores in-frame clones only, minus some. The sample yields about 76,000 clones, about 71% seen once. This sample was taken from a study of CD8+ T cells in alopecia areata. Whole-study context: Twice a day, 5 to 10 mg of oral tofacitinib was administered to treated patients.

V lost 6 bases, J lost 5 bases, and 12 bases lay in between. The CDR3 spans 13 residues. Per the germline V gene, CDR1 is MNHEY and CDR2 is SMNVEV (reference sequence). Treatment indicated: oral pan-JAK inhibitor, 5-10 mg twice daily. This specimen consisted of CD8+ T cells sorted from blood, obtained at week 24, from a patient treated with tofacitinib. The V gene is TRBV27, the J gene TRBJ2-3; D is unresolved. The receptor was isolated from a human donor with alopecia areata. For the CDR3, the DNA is TGTGCCAGCAGGCTGATAGCAGGAGATACGCAGTATTTT. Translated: CASRLIAGDTQYF.